A selection of T cell receptor beta chains follows, all from one sample in a study of blood T cells in healthy people across ages. Via MiXCR, TCRdb re-called the 5' RACE reads, giving one row per CDR3 protein. This table has around 710,000 distinct CDR3 sequences, around 46% appearing once. The sequenced sample consisted of blood. These TCRs come from a woman aged 55-69 years in good health. CDR3s include the opening cysteine and the closing phenylalanine or tryptophan. Each record gives: CDR3 DNA, CDR3 protein, J gene, V gene, D gene, clone size. The D gene is left open where the match is weak. Clone sizes are given selectively: once, few, many, or a class where the clone is expanded.

DNA: TGTGCCAGCAGCGTTACAGGGGGCAGGGAGCAGTTCTTC
CDR3: CASSVTGGREQFF
J: TRBJ2-1
V: TRBV27
D: TRBD1
size: few

DNA: TGCAGCGTGTACAGGGGGAAATGGTACTTC
CDR3: CSVYRGKWYF
J: TRBJ2-5
V: TRBV29-1
D: TRBD1
size: NA

DNA: TGTGCCAGCAGCCCCTGGGGACAGGGGATCTACAATGAGCAGTTCTTC
CDR3: CASSPWGQGIYNEQFF
J: TRBJ2-1
V: TRBV3-1
D: TRBD1
size: NA

DNA: TGCGCCAGCTCAGGGGGGAATTACGACGAGCAGTACTTC
CDR3: CASSGGNYDEQYF
J: TRBJ2-7
V: TRBV5-1
D: NA
size: NA

DNA: TGTGCCAGCAGCGTAGAAGCGGGAGGGCTAAGTGAGCAGTTCTTC
CDR3: CASSVEAGGLSEQFF
J: TRBJ2-1
V: TRBV9
D: TRBD2
size: few

DNA: TGCAGCGTTGAAGATCTTCAGGCGCTCCGGACCCAGTACTTC
CDR3: CSVEDLQALRTQYF
J: TRBJ2-5
V: TRBV29-1
D: NA
size: few

DNA: TGCGCCAGCCGCTCGCAACCTAGCTCCTACAATGAGCAGTTCTTC
CDR3: CASRSQPSSYNEQFF
J: TRBJ2-1
V: TRBV5-1
D: NA
size: NA

DNA: TGTGCCAGCAGCTGGGACTTAACAGCGAACACTGAAGCTTTCTTT
CDR3: CASSWDLTANTEAFF
J: TRBJ1-1
V: TRBV7-9
D: NA
size: few

DNA: TGCGCCAGCAGCTCGGGACAGGGCCATGCCTACGAGCAGTACTTC
CDR3: CASSSGQGHAYEQYF
J: TRBJ2-7
V: TRBV5-1
D: TRBD1
size: NA

DNA: TGTTCCAGCAGCTTCGGGGTTCCTCCGGATACGCAGTATTTT
CDR3: CSSSFGVPPDTQYF
J: TRBJ2-3
V: TRBV7-2
D: NA
size: NA

DNA: TGCAGCGTTGATGGCGCCGAGAGCTGGAATGAGCAGTTCTTC
CDR3: CSVDGAESWNEQFF
J: TRBJ2-1
V: TRBV29-1
D: NA
size: NA

DNA: TGTGCCAGCAGGAAAGGACAGGGGGACGAGCAGTACTTC
CDR3: CASRKGQGDEQYF
J: TRBJ2-7
V: TRBV6-5
D: TRBD1
size: few

DNA: TGCGCCAGCAGCCAAGAACCTCCCTACGAGCAGTACTTC
CDR3: CASSQEPPYEQYF
J: TRBJ2-7
V: TRBV4-3
D: NA
size: NA

DNA: TGCAGCGTCCGTGGGTCAAACACTGAAGCTTTCTTT
CDR3: CSVRGSNTEAFF
J: TRBJ1-1
V: TRBV29-1
D: NA
size: NA

DNA: TGTGCCAGCAGGGACGGGACGGCCCCCAATGAGCAGTACTTC
CDR3: CASRDGTAPNEQYF
J: TRBJ2-5
V: TRBV3-1
D: NA
size: NA

DNA: TGTGCCAGCGTACTTGTCGGGGGGCTTCAGACCCAGTACTTC
CDR3: CASVLVGGLQTQYF
J: TRBJ2-5
V: TRBV25-1
D: NA
size: NA

DNA: TGTGCCAGCAGCTTTCCGGGACTAGCGGATATCAATGAGCAGTTCTTC
CDR3: CASSFPGLADINEQFF
J: TRBJ2-1
V: TRBV7-8
D: TRBD2
size: NA

DNA: TGCAGCGCCGGACTAGCGGAAGAGACCCAGTTCTTC
CDR3: CSAGLAEETQFF
J: TRBJ2-1
V: TRBV29-1
D: TRBD2
size: few

DNA: TGCGCCAGCAGCATGCTAGCGGGGGGGCGCGAGCAGTACTTC
CDR3: CASSMLAGGREQYF
J: TRBJ2-7
V: TRBV5-1
D: TRBD2
size: few

DNA: TGTGCCAGCAGCCTAACCCTAGTCTACGAGCAGTACTTC
CDR3: CASSLTLVYEQYF
J: TRBJ2-7
V: TRBV7-8
D: NA
size: NA

DNA: TGTGCCAGCAGCTTAGTTACAGGGGGTTATGGCTTCACCTTC
CDR3: CASSLVTGGYGFTF
J: TRBJ1-2
V: TRBV7-8
D: TRBD1
size: NA

DNA: TGTGCCAGCACGGGCGGGCCGAACACTGAAGCTTTCTTT
CDR3: CASTGGPNTEAFF
J: TRBJ1-1
V: TRBV2
D: NA
size: few

DNA: TGTGCCAGCAGTTTACAGGGTTCCCCCTACACAGATACGCAGTATTTT
CDR3: CASSLQGSPYTDTQYF
J: TRBJ2-3
V: TRBV12-3/TRBV12-4
D: NA
size: few

DNA: TGCGCCAGCAGCGGCGGGACAGCCCTCCATGAGACCCAGTACTTC
CDR3: CASSGGTALHETQYF
J: TRBJ2-5
V: TRBV5-1
D: NA
size: NA

DNA: TGTGCCAGCAGTTTAGAGTTTGGCAGGGCCAACTATGGCTACACCTTC
CDR3: CASSLEFGRANYGYTF
J: TRBJ1-2
V: TRBV12-3/TRBV12-4
D: NA
size: NA

DNA: TGCGCCAGCAGCTCGACAGGGCGTCGGTATTCACCCCTCCACTTT
CDR3: CASSSTGRRYSPLHF
J: TRBJ1-6
V: TRBV5-1
D: TRBD1
size: NA

DNA: TGTGCCAGCAGCTTAAATCCCATCTCCTACAATGAGCAGTTCTTC
CDR3: CASSLNPISYNEQFF
J: TRBJ2-1
V: TRBV7-3
D: NA
size: NA

DNA: TGTGCCATCAGTGAGTCGATCGGGACAGACTCCTACAATGAGCAGTTCTTC
CDR3: CAISESIGTDSYNEQFF
J: TRBJ2-1
V: TRBV10-3
D: TRBD1
size: NA

DNA: TGTGCCAGCAGCGTTAGTGGGGCTACCCGAACCTACGAGCAGTACTTC
CDR3: CASSVSGATRTYEQYF
J: TRBJ2-7
V: TRBV9
D: NA
size: NA

DNA: TGCGCCAGCAGCTTGAGGGGAGCACGGGATCAGCCCCAGCATTTT
CDR3: CASSLRGARDQPQHF
J: TRBJ1-5
V: TRBV5-1
D: NA
size: once

DNA: TGTGCCGGCAGTCCGGGGGGGGGTTTCTACTACGAGCAGTACTTC
CDR3: CAGSPGGGFYYEQYF
J: TRBJ2-7
V: TRBV28
D: TRBD2
size: NA

DNA: TGCAGTGCTGGCAGTGGGGTCGAGGCTGAAGCTTTCTTT
CDR3: CSAGSGVEAEAFF
J: TRBJ1-1
V: TRBV20-1
D: NA
size: NA

DNA: TGTGCCGGCAGCTCGACAGGGGTCCCCTATGGCTACACCTTC
CDR3: CAGSSTGVPYGYTF
J: TRBJ1-2
V: TRBV7-2
D: TRBD1
size: NA

DNA: TGTGCCAGCAGGTCTGGACAGGTTGATGAGCAGTACTTC
CDR3: CASRSGQVDEQYF
J: TRBJ2-7
V: TRBV7-9
D: TRBD1
size: NA

DNA: TGTGCCAGCAGGTCATGGACTAGCGGGGAACTGAATACGCAGTATTTT
CDR3: CASRSWTSGELNTQYF
J: TRBJ2-3
V: TRBV12-3/TRBV12-4
D: TRBD2
size: NA

DNA: TGTGCCACCAGGAGCTCTGGGGCCAACGTCCTGACTTTC
CDR3: CATRSSGANVLTF
J: TRBJ2-6
V: TRBV15
D: NA
size: few

DNA: TGTGCCTGCAAAAACTATCACTCCTACAATGAGCAGTTCTTC
CDR3: CACKNYHSYNEQFF
J: TRBJ2-1
V: TRBV6-2/TRBV6-3
D: NA
size: NA

DNA: TGCAGTGCTCCAGAGTCTAGCGCCGACAATGAGCAGTTCTTC
CDR3: CSAPESSADNEQFF
J: TRBJ2-1
V: TRBV20-1
D: NA
size: NA

DNA: TGTGCCAGCAGGTCGGGACAGGGGGCGTCCGGCTACACCTTC
CDR3: CASRSGQGASGYTF
J: TRBJ1-2
V: TRBV28
D: TRBD1
size: NA

DNA: TGTGCCAGCAGTTCCCAGACAGGAGGGGACACTGAAGCTTTCTTT
CDR3: CASSSQTGGDTEAFF
J: TRBJ1-1
V: TRBV6-5
D: NA
size: few

DNA: TGTGCCAGCAGCCAAACAGGGATTGGGGCCAACGTCCTGACTTTC
CDR3: CASSQTGIGANVLTF
J: TRBJ2-6
V: TRBV12-3/TRBV12-4
D: NA
size: many

DNA: TGCAGTGCTAGAGATCTGGGGCTAGCGGGGGGGCCCTCCTACAATGAGCGGTTCTTC
CDR3: CSARDLGLAGGPSYNERFF
J: TRBJ2-1
V: TRBV20-1
D: TRBD2
size: NA

DNA: TGTGCCAGCAAGGCCCGCGGGTACGAGCAGTACTTC
CDR3: CASKARGYEQYF
J: TRBJ2-7
V: TRBV6-1
D: NA
size: many

DNA: TGTACCAGCAGCCGAGGTCCGGGGGAACAAGAGACCCAGTACTTC
CDR3: CTSSRGPGEQETQYF
J: TRBJ2-5
V: TRBV3-1
D: NA
size: NA

DNA: TGCAGCGTGAGCTTAGGTGCCGGGACGGAGACTAACTATGGCTACACCTTC
CDR3: CSVSLGAGTETNYGYTF
J: TRBJ1-2
V: TRBV29-1
D: NA
size: few

DNA: TGCAGTGCTAGTCCCAATCAAGAGACCCAGTACTTC
CDR3: CSASPNQETQYF
J: TRBJ2-5
V: TRBV20-1
D: NA
size: NA

DNA: TGTGCCAGCAGCCCCGGGAGCGAGGCATCCTACGAGCAGTACTTC
CDR3: CASSPGSEASYEQYF
J: TRBJ2-7
V: TRBV7-9
D: NA
size: NA

DNA: TGTGCCAGCAGCCAAGTTTCGGCAGTAGGGAATTTTGAGACCCAGTACTTC
CDR3: CASSQVSAVGNFETQYF
J: TRBJ2-5
V: TRBV4-2
D: NA
size: NA

DNA: TGTGCCAGCAGTTACGATCGGGGTACGCAGTATTTT
CDR3: CASSYDRGTQYF
J: TRBJ2-3
V: TRBV6-2/TRBV6-3
D: NA
size: NA

DNA: TGTGCCAGCTTTGGGGGTTCCTACGAGCAGTACTTC
CDR3: CASFGGSYEQYF
J: TRBJ2-7
V: TRBV6-2/TRBV6-3
D: NA
size: NA

DNA: TGCAGTGCTAGAGCAATTAAGGGACTAGCGGAACCCCTAAACACCGGGGAGCTGTTTTTT
CDR3: CSARAIKGLAEPLNTGELFF
J: TRBJ2-2
V: TRBV20-1
D: TRBD2
size: NA

DNA: TGCGCCAGCACAGGGACAGTGAGCACCGGGGAGCTGTTTTTT
CDR3: CASTGTVSTGELFF
J: TRBJ2-2
V: TRBV5-1
D: TRBD1
size: NA

DNA: TGTGCCACCAGCAGAGGGCCAGGAAGGGTCCGGGAGACCCAGTACTTC
CDR3: CATSRGPGRVRETQYF
J: TRBJ2-5
V: TRBV15
D: NA
size: few

DNA: TGTGCCAGCAGCTTAGACGCACACTCTGGGGCCAACGTCCTGACTTTC
CDR3: CASSLDAHSGANVLTF
J: TRBJ2-6
V: TRBV7-2
D: NA
size: many

DNA: TGTACCAGCATGGGAATTAGGGGGATGAACACTGAAGCTTTCTTT
CDR3: CTSMGIRGMNTEAFF
J: TRBJ1-1
V: TRBV27
D: NA
size: NA

DNA: TGTGCCAGCAGCTTGGTGGACAGGGGTAATGAGCAGTACTTC
CDR3: CASSLVDRGNEQYF
J: TRBJ2-5
V: TRBV5-6
D: TRBD1
size: NA

DNA: TGCGCCAGCAGCTCGGCCGGGACAGTCCTCTCTGGAAACACCATATATTTT
CDR3: CASSSAGTVLSGNTIYF
J: TRBJ1-3
V: TRBV5-1
D: TRBD1
size: NA

DNA: TGTGCCAGCAGCCAAGACTCCGCGACTGGCGGGAGGGACCGCATTCAGTACTTC
CDR3: CASSQDSATGGRDRIQYF
J: TRBJ2-4
V: TRBV3-1
D: TRBD2
size: NA

DNA: TGTGCCAGCAGCCTGAGCCGGAGCTCCTACAATGAGCAGTTCTTC
CDR3: CASSLSRSSYNEQFF
J: TRBJ2-1
V: TRBV4-2
D: NA
size: few